The entry below gives a single T cell receptor (beta chain) sequence along with its context. This clonotype was picked up a small number of times. It lacks a known antigen. Within one base of it there is no much larger clone, and no base qualities were kept. This sample was taken from a study of T-cell memory formation after mild COVID-19 (dated by TCRdb to the early 2020s). About the investigation overall: Most TCR sequence clusters were specific to one of the two donors. T-cell clones expanding and contracting after mild COVID-19 in two donors were tracked by longitudinal TCRalpha and TCRbeta repertoire sequencing. The cohort comprised two young, previously healthy adult volunteers, one female and one male. Paper-wide results and their limitations: The detection of some responding clones in pre-infection memory suggests that pre-existing cross-reactive memory T cells joined the SARS-CoV-2 response. Only a couple of mild cases were covered in the study, and larger cohorts including severe cases with pre-infection samples were considered necessary. Clones that contracted from day 15 to 85 showed balanced CD4/CD8 phenotypes, whereas a second wave of clones that expanded from day 15 to 37 leaned towards CD4+. Contracting CD4+ clones were located mainly in the CM and EM memory subsets, whereas CD8+ clones were found to be enriched in EMRA. The second-wave clones that peaked on day 37 were not confirmed to be SARS-CoV-2 specific.

Ficoll-Paque density gradient centrifugation was used to isolate PBMCs. TCRdb lists the instrument as Illumina NovaSeq 6000. TCRalpha and TCRbeta cDNA libraries were constructed by 5'RACE with constant-segment primers, with sample barcodes and unique molecular identifiers being introduced. Trizol reagent was used to extract RNA from every sample. Amplification of the libraries took two PCR steps, and the second step added a second sample barcode plus Illumina TruSeq adapters. The libraries were sequenced on an Illumina NovaSeq using 2 x 150 bp paired-end reads. The paper's data handling went like this. With migec v1.2.7, reads were demultiplexed and then collapsed into UMI-guided consensus sequences. With mixcr v2.1.11, UMI consensuses were aligned to TRA and TRB V and J templates and assembled into clonotypes. A clonotype was counted as expanded or contracted only when both edgeR and NoisET called the clonotype significant, with the noise models trained on biological replicates. For edgeR calls, the cutoffs were a false discovery rate-adjusted p below 0.01 and a log2 fold-change threshold of 1. As an exploratory analysis of dynamics, max-normalized trajectories of the 1000 most abundant clonotypes were examined with PCA combined with hierarchical clustering. The CD4 or CD8 phenotype of responding clones was assigned using the separately sequenced CD4+ and CD8+ repertoires. TCRdb took the public reads, trimmed them with fastp at Q25, ran MiXCR for clone calling and kept in-frame beta chains. Entries are consolidated by CDR3 protein sequence, retaining the most common genes and DNA. The V and J calls come from TCRdb's annotation, not from the publication. Here the sample has around 200,000 distinct CDR3 sequences; approximately 17% occur a single time. Under 4.5% of the sample rests with the top ten.

CDR1 and CDR2 (GTSNPN, SVGIG) derive from the germline V gene (reference sequence). Trimmed from V: 0 bases; trimmed from J: 4 bases; junction bases lacking a gene match: 0. Including the terminal cysteine and phenylalanine, the CDR3 comprises 13 residues. The sequence is cut down to CDR3 DNA, 39 bases in frame from base 1. The clonotype originates from a man younger than 30 who had mild COVID-19 (a few samples of this study predate the infection). The sample titles of this study are shuffled in the database, so cell type and time point are left out; the donor was told from shared clones. The chain is assembled from TRBV30 and TRBJ2-3; TRBD1 matches 8 bases in the middle. The sample was PBMCs or a T cell subset sorted from them (not recorded which). The CDR3 here reads CAWSVQGADTQYF. The nucleotides read TGTGCCTGGAGTGTACAGGGGGCAGATACGCAGTATTTT.